The next 2 T cell receptor beta chains were all read from a single sample in a study of T cells in Graves' hyperthyroidism and ophthalmopathy. TCR beta CDR3 region amplification was performed from RNA transcripts. The HTBI primer set served for first-round RT-PCR of the TCR CDR3. From the multiplex PCR reads, TCRdb called clonotypes with MiXCR, one entry per CDR3 protein. The sample includes about 400,000 distinct CDR3 sequences, under 15% of them seen just once. The source material was blood. All receptors come from a woman between 18 and 29 years old with Graves' hyperthyroidism.

This clonotype was counted ten times or more. The chain joins TRBV2 to TRBJ1-1; 9 bases fit TRBD1. The CDR3 totals 12 residues. CDR1 and CDR2 (germline): SNHLY, FYNNEI. The V gene end was trimmed by 6 bases and the J gene end by 4 bases; junction bases not matched to a gene: 0. The CDR3 region has the DNA TGTGCCAGCAGGGACAGGGGCACTGAAGCTTTCTTT. Its translation is CASRDRGTEAFF.

This clonotype was counted ten times or more. V and J are TRBV7-8 and TRBJ2-7, with 7 bases that match TRBD1. Germline V lookup: CDR1 SGHVS, CDR2 FQNEAQ. CDR3 size: 14 residues. Germline trimming cut 4 bases from V and 5 bases from J; bases unmatched to any gene: 8. The CDR3 is CASSSTGVTDEQYF. The CDR3 nucleotides read TGTGCCAGCAGCTCAACAGGGGTGACGGACGAGCAGTACTTC. The full variable domain, rest sourced from reference TRBV7-8 and TRBJ2-7, is GAGVSQSPRYKVAKRGQDVALRCDPISGHVSLFWYQQALGQGPEFLTYFQNEAQLDKSGLPSDRFFAERPEGSVSTLKIQRTQQEDSAVYLCASSSTGVTDEQYFGPGTRLTVT.